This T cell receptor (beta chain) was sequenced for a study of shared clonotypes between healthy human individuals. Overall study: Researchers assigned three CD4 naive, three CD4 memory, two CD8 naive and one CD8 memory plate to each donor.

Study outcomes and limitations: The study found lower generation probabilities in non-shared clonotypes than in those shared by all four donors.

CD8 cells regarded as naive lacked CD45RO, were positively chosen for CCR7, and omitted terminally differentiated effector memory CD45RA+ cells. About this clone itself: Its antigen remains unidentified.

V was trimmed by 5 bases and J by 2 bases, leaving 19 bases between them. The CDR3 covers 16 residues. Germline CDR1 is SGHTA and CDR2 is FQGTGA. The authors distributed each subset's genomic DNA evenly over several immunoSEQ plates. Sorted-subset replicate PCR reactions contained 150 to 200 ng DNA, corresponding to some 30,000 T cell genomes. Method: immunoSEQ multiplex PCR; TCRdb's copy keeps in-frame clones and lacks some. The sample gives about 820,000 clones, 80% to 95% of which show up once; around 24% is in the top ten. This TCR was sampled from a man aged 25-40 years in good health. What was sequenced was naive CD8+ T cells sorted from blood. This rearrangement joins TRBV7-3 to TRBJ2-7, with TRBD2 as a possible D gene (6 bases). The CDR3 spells CASSRSSERVPYEQYF. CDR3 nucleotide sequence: TGTGCCAGCAGCAGATCTAGCGAGCGGGTCCCCTACGAGCAGTACTTC.